Listed below are T cell receptor beta chains from one sample, sequenced in a study of STAT5B mutations in CD4+ large granular lymphocyte leukemia. Repertoires were generated with immunoSEQ multiplex PCR, while TCRdb's copy carries only in-frame clones and drops some. Of approximately 20,000 clones detected, approximately 84% appear once; the ten largest clones hold 13%. Material: CD4+ T cells from blood buffy coats. The receptors were gathered from a human donor in good health. Each CDR3 is given with its conserved first and last residue. Fields, in order: clone size, CDR3 length, V gene, D gene, J gene, CDR3 DNA, CDR3 protein. The D gene is left open where the match is weak. Expanded clones get a size class; other rows say once, few or many, or leave the size out.

>.|12|TRBV7-9|.|TRBJ2-1
TGTGCCAGCAGGACCCGTAGCGATGAGCAGTTCTTC
CASRTRSDEQFF
>.|16|TRBV10-2|TRBD2|TRBJ2-3
TGCGCCAGCAGTGAGTCTAGCGGGAGGTCTACAGATACGCAGTATTTT
CASSESSGRSTDTQYF
>.|15|TRBV6-6|.|TRBJ2-1
TGTGCCAGCAGTTATGGCCTCACCTCTGAATATGAGCAGTTCTTC
CASSYGLTSEYEQFF
>.|12|TRBV30|.|TRBJ1-2
TGTGCTCACAGGGCTCTCGGCTATGGCTACACCTTC
CAHRALGYGYTF
>.|14|TRBV18|TRBD1|TRBJ1-1
TGTGCCAGCTCCGGGACAGCCCAGAACACTGAAGCTTTCTTT
CASSGTAQNTEAFF
>.|14|TRBV2|.|TRBJ1-2
TGTGCCAGCAGGCAACAGGGATTGGGGTATGGCTACACCTTC
CASRQQGLGYGYTF
>.|15|TRBV30|.|TRBJ1-2
TGTGCCTGGAGTGTACGTGGGGGGTCTGGGTATGGCTACACCTTC
CAWSVRGGSGYGYTF
>.|14|TRBV19|TRBD2|TRBJ2-3
TGTGCCAGTATCAGCGGGAGGAGCACAGATACGCAGTATTTT
CASISGRSTDTQYF
>few|12|TRBV19|.|TRBJ1-2
TGTGCCACCCAGGGTCTTCTTGGTGGCTACACCTTC
CATQGLLGGYTF
>.|13|TRBV30|.|TRBJ1-5
TGTGCCTGGAGTGTTGGGTCGGGTCAGCCCCAGCATTTT
CAWSVGSGQPQHF
>once|16|TRBV6-1|.|TRBJ2-5
TGTGCCAGCAGTGTAGAGGGGCTCGCTTTGCAGGAGACCCAGTACTTC
CASSVEGLALQETQYF
>.|13|TRBV2|TRBD2|TRBJ2-7
TGTGCCAGCACGAGCGGGGCCGTTTACGAGCAGTACTTC
CASTSGAVYEQYF
>.|14|TRBV5-1|.|TRBJ2-7
TGCGCCAGCAGCTTGGGGGACCGATCCTACGAGCAGTACTTC
CASSLGDRSYEQYF
>.|16|TRBV9|.|TRBJ2-3
TGTGCCAGCAGCGTAGGGGTAGGGGATCGGACAGATACGCAGTATTTT
CASSVGVGDRTDTQYF
>.|11|TRBV2|.|TRBJ1-2
TGTGCCAGCACCGGGTCGTACCGCTACACCTTC
CASTGSYRYTF
>.|14|TRBV10-3|.|TRBJ1-5
TGTGCCATCAGTGAGGGGCATAGCAATCAGCCCCAGCATTTT
CAISEGHSNQPQHF
>.|14|TRBV27|.|TRBJ2-7
TGTGCCAGCAGTTTTTTGGGGAAAGGTCTCGAGCAGTACTTC
CASSFLGKGLEQYF
>.|15|TRBV6-1|.|TRBJ1-5
TGTGCCAGCAGCGAAAGCGGGGACCGGGGGAGGCCCCAGCATTTT
CASSESGDRGRPQHF
>.|16|TRBV11-2|TRBD1|TRBJ2-2
TGTGCCAGCAGCTATCCAAAGACAGGGAGCACCGGGGAGCTGTTTTTT
CASSYPKTGSTGELFF
>.|12|TRBV10-2|.|TRBJ2-3
TGCGCCAGCTTTCGGACCGGGAGTACGCAGTATTTT
CASFRTGSTQYF
>.|18|TRBV12-5|.|TRBJ2-5
TGTGCTAGTGGTTTGAGTCAGGGGCTTAACCAGTACCAAGAGACCCAGTACTTC
CASGLSQGLNQYQETQYF
>few|14|TRBV7-9|.|TRBJ1-5
TGTGCCAGCAGCGACGTTGGGGCCGTTCAGCCCCAGCATTTT
CASSDVGAVQPQHF
>.|17|TRBV4-1|.|TRBJ1-5
TGCGCCAGCAGCCAAGATGTCGGAGGGATCGGCAATCAGCCCCAGCATTTT
CASSQDVGGIGNQPQHF
>few|11|TRBV7-2|.|TRBJ2-5
TGTGCCAGCAGCTCCCGAGGGACCCAGTACTTC
CASSSRGTQYF
>.|14|TRBV5-4|.|TRBJ1-1
TGTGCCAGCAGCCCGTCCCAGGGGAGCACTGAAGCTTTCTTT
CASSPSQGSTEAFF
>.|14|TRBV11-3|.|TRBJ2-2
TGTGCCAGCAGCTTATCGAATTCGGCCGGGGAGCTGTTTTTT
CASSLSNSAGELFF
>.|15|TRBV5-1|.|TRBJ2-1
TGCGCCAGCCTCCCGGGCGGAGGGGGCTACAATGAGCAGTTCTTC
CASLPGGGGYNEQFF
>few|14|TRBV5-6|TRBD1|TRBJ2-7
TGTGCCAGCAGGGGGACAGGGAGTAAGTACGAGCAGTACTTC
CASRGTGSKYEQYF
>.|15|TRBV7-2|.|TRBJ2-7
TGTGCCAGCAGCTTATCGTACGGGAGTCTTGTCGAGCAGTACTTC
CASSLSYGSLVEQYF
>.|11|TRBV19|.|TRBJ2-1
TGTGCCAGTCAGGATTACAATGAGCAGTTCTTC
CASQDYNEQFF
>.|16|TRBV21-1|.|TRBJ1-2
TGTGCCAGCAGCCCAGGAATCGGGGCCTCTAACTATGGCTACACCTTC
CASSPGIGASNYGYTF
>.|11|TRBV30|.|TRBJ1-2
TGTGCCCGCAAAGGAGGGGATGGCTACACCTTC
CARKGGDGYTF
>.|14|TRBV30|TRBD2|TRBJ2-7
TGTGCCTGGAGTGGGGGAGGCGGGAGCCACGAGCAGTACTTC
CAWSGGGGSHEQYF
>.|18|TRBV4-1|TRBD1|TRBJ1-4
TGCGCCAGCAGCCAAGTGGGTGACAGGGCTAAAACTAATGAAAAACTGTTTTTT
CASSQVGDRAKTNEKLFF
>.|16|TRBV19|TRBD2|TRBJ2-7
TGTGCCAGTAGTTTAAGCCCAGGTAGCGGGAACTACGAGCAGTACTTC
CASSLSPGSGNYEQYF
>once|15|TRBV27|TRBD2|TRBJ2-7
TGTGCCAGCAGTCACACAAGCGGGAGCGCCTACGAGCAGTACTTC
CASSHTSGSAYEQYF
>.|14|TRBV9|.|TRBJ1-1
TGTGCCAGCAGCCCCGTGGGAGTGAACACTGAAGCTTTCTTT
CASSPVGVNTEAFF
>.|15|TRBV6-1|.|TRBJ2-6
TGTGCCAGCAGTGAAGCGCAAGTGGGGGCCAACGTCCTGACTTTC
CASSEAQVGANVLTF
>.|14|TRBV5-6|.|TRBJ1-2
TGTGCCAGCAGCACGGGGGCAGGCAGTTATGGCTACACCTTC
CASSTGAGSYGYTF
>.|14|TRBV9|.|TRBJ2-5
TGTGCCAGCAGCTCCATGCAGTCTAGAGAGACCCAGTACTTC
CASSSMQSRETQYF
>.|14|TRBV30|.|TRBJ1-5
TGTGCCTGGAGTGTCAAAAGGGGCAATCAGCCCCAGCATTTT
CAWSVKRGNQPQHF
>.|16|TRBV11-3|TRBD2|TRBJ2-2
TGTGCCAGCAGCTCCCGGACTAGCGGGAACACCGGGGAGCTGTTTTTT
CASSSRTSGNTGELFF
>.|13|TRBV6-5|.|TRBJ1-2
TGTGCCAGCAGGCTCACAGGGTTCTATGGCTACACCTTC
CASRLTGFYGYTF
>.|13|TRBV5-4|.|TRBJ1-2
TGTGCCAGCAGTCCTGACAGTAACTATGGCTACACCTTC
CASSPDSNYGYTF
>once|15|TRBV23-1|TRBD1|TRBJ2-7
TGCGCCAGCAGTCATGCCGGGACAGGGAGTAACGAGCAGTACTTC
CASSHAGTGSNEQYF
>once|14|TRBV18|.|TRBJ1-5
TGTGCCAGCTCACCGGACCGACTGTATCAGCCCCAGCATTTT
CASSPDRLYQPQHF
>.|12|TRBV29-1|.|TRBJ1-2
TGCAGCGTTGACTCCAGCCGTGATGGCTACACCTTC
CSVDSSRDGYTF
>.|16|TRBV5-4|.|TRBJ2-3
TGTGCCAGCAGCTTGGTGTCTCCGGGGAGCACAGATACGCAGTATTTT
CASSLVSPGSTDTQYF
>few|14|TRBV6-5|.|TRBJ1-5
TGTGCCTCCCGGGGAGAGTCAGGCAGTCAGCCCCAGCATTTT
CASRGESGSQPQHF
>.|14|TRBV2|TRBD1|TRBJ2-2
TGTGCCAGCAGAGGGACAGGGGACACCGGGGAGCTGTTTTTT
CASRGTGDTGELFF